These 11 T cell receptor beta chains share one sample of origin, sequenced in a study of OX40 agonist ivuxolimab in advanced cancers. Method: immunoSEQ multiplex PCR; TCRdb's copy keeps in-frame clones and lacks some. The table shows about 32,000 clones, with roughly 84% occurring only once. Material: CD4+ or CD8+ T cells sorted from blood, obtained in a trial of the OX40 agonist ivuxolimab. The receptors derive from an adult with an advanced solid tumor such as melanoma, head and neck, liver or kidney cancer.

V and J are TRBV7-9 and TRBJ2-4; a weak D match, TRBD1 (5 bases). The CDR3 length is 15 residues. Deletions cut 4 bases from V and 0 bases from J, with 10 bases between. CDR1 and CDR2 from the germline V gene are SEHNR and FQNEAQ (reference sequence). The CDR3 loop is CASSSTVLAKNIQYF. The CDR3 nucleotides are TGTGCCAGCAGCTCGACAGTACTAGCCAAAAACATTCAGTACTTC.

The chain joins TRBV11-2 to TRBJ1-1; D possibly corresponds to TRBD1 (5 bases). Looked up from germline, CDR1 is SGHAT and CDR2 is FQNNGV. Trimming removed 0 bases from V and 1 base from J, with 6 bases in between. The CDR3 sequence is 14 residues long. The CDR3 DNA follows: TGTGCCAGCAGCTTAGATGGGACGAACACTGAAGCTTTCTTT. This gives the protein CASSLDGTNTEAFF.

This chain connects TRBV4-1 to TRBJ1-6, with D unresolved. The CDR3 totals 12 residues. Per germline, CDR1 MGHRA and CDR2 YSYEKL. The germline V and J ends were trimmed by 3 bases and 12 bases, with 9 bases remaining between them. CDR3 sequence: CASSHLDGPLHF. CDR3 DNA: TGCGCCAGCAGCCATCTGGACGGACCCCTCCACTTT.

The chain links TRBV27 to TRBJ2-7; TRBD2 matches at 7 bases. Per the germline V gene, CDR1 is MNHEY and CDR2 is SMNVEV (reference sequence). Germline trimming cut 3 bases from V and 2 bases from J; bases unmatched to any gene: 4. This CDR3 region has 14 residues. The chain's CDR3 is CASSFRGVAYEQYF. In nucleotides, the CDR3 is TGTGCCAGCAGTTTTCGGGGGGTGGCCTACGAGCAGTACTTC.

This sequence joins TRBV27 and TRBJ1-1; D is unclear. Germline V lookup: CDR1 MNHEY, CDR2 SMNVEV (reference sequence). There are 14 residues in the CDR3. V lost 6 bases, J lost 1 base, and 12 bases lay in between. This CDR3 is CASSPRWENTEAFF. CDR3 DNA: TGTGCCAGCAGCCCCCGCTGGGAGAACACTGAAGCTTTCTTT.

This clone was seen only once. The V call is TRBV4-3, the J call TRBJ2-1; weak D call: TRBD2 (5 bases). Trimming left V 0 bases short and J 8 bases short, with 17 bases between. In germline, CDR1 is LGHNA, CDR2 YSLEER. The CDR3 sequence is 16 residues long. The CDR3 DNA is TGCGCCAGCAGCCAAGATCTGAGGGAGTGGCTCGATGAGCAGTTCTTC. It translates to CASSQDLREWLDEQFF.

CDR3 amino acids: CASSYAGTATDTQYF. CDR3 bases: TGTGCCAGCAGTTACGCCGGGACCGCAACAGATACGCAGTATTTT. This chain links TRBV7-3 with TRBJ2-3, with D perhaps assigned TRBD1 or TRBD2 (5 bases each). CDR1 is SGHTA and CDR2 is FQGTGA in the germline V gene. The germline V and J ends were trimmed by 6 bases and 3 bases, with 16 bases remaining between them. The CDR3 runs 15 residues.

This clone was detected only once. This chain joins TRBV6-1 and TRBJ2-3, with unresolved D. The CDR3 length is 14 residues. Looked up from germline, CDR1 is MNHNS and CDR2 is SASEGT. The V end lost 6 bases, the J end lost 1 base, and 11 bases lay between the germline ends. The CDR3 DNA reads as TGTGCCAGCAGGGCTGACATACGCACAGATACGCAGTATTTT. Its translation is CASRADIRTDTQYF.

J is TRBJ2-2 and V is TRBV7-6; TRBD2 matches at 7 bases. The CDR3 is made up of 14 amino acids. Germline CDR1 reads SGHVS; CDR2 reads FNYEAQ. J was trimmed by 6 bases and V by 1 base; bases with no gene match: 2. The CDR3 coding sequence is TGTGCCAGCAGCTTAGATGCGGGGGCCGGGGAGCTGTTTTTT. It codes for CASSLDAGAGELFF.

The chain employs TRBV11-2 and TRBJ2-3, with 13 positions matching TRBD2. The V gene's germline CDR1 is SGHAT and CDR2 FQNNGV. CDR3 length: 16 amino acids. V lost 5 bases to trimming and J lost 3 bases; unmatched junction nucleotides: 5. The CDR3 sequence is CASSPRTSGGTDTQYF. The CDR3, as DNA: TGTGCCAGCAGCCCGCGGACTAGCGGGGGAACAGATACGCAGTATTTT. Using reference TRBV11-2 and TRBJ2-3 for the parts outside the CDR3, the full variable domain is EAGVAQSPRYKIIEKRQSVAFWCNPISGHATLYWYQQILGQGPKLLIQFQNNGVVDDSQLPKDRFSAERLKGVDSTLKIQPAKLEDSAVYLCASSPRTSGGTDTQYFGPGTRLTVL.

This chain uses TRBV28 with TRBJ2-7, with D uncertain. V dropped 3 bases and J dropped 0 bases, with 12 bases sitting between them. Germline V lookup: CDR1 MDHEN, CDR2 SYDVKM. This CDR3 has 15 residues. CDR3: CASSFLEESSYEQYF. CDR3 bases: TGTGCCAGCAGTTTCCTCGAGGAGAGCTCCTACGAGCAGTACTTC.